The 26 T cell receptor beta chains below come from one sample, sequenced in a study of T cell responses to AZD1222 COVID-19 vaccine. Repertoires were generated with immunoSEQ multiplex PCR, while TCRdb's copy carries only in-frame clones and drops some. This table holds some 150,000 clones, around 88% found once. The sample consisted of peripheral blood, taken on day 0 of MenACWY control vaccination. These receptors were obtained from an adult in good health.

This clone was picked up a small number of times. The V and J genes are TRBV7-9 and TRBJ1-1; 7 bases align to TRBD1. The junction had 8 bases not matched to a gene; V was cut back by 5 bases and J by 2 bases. This CDR3 spans 15 amino acids. Germline CDR1 is SEHNR and CDR2 is FQNEAQ (reference sequence). The CDR3 loop reads CASSLHYRGNTEAFF. CDR3 nucleotide sequence: TGTGCCAGCAGCCTACACTACAGGGGAAACACTGAAGCTTTCTTT.

The chain couples TRBV7-9 to TRBJ1-1; D may be TRBD1 (5 bases). V was pared by 1 base and J by 3 bases, with 15 bases between. CDR1 and CDR2 from the germline V gene are SEHNR and FQNEAQ (reference sequence). The CDR3 extends over 16 amino acids. The CDR3 loop reads CASSLGPAGRYTEAFF. CDR3 nucleotide sequence: TGTGCCAGCAGCTTAGGTCCGGCGGGACGGTACACTGAAGCTTTCTTT.

The genes are TRBV5-8 and TRBJ2-1; 10 nucleotides match TRBD2. This CDR3 is 15 amino acids long. Germline trimming cut 5 bases from V and 0 bases from J; bases unmatched to any gene: 2. Germline V lookup: CDR1 SGHTS, CDR2 YDEGEE. The chain's CDR3 is CASSRLAGSYNEQFF. In DNA form, the CDR3 reads TGTGCCAGCAGTAGACTAGCGGGCTCCTACAATGAGCAGTTCTTC.

This clone was picked up one time. The chain carries TRBV10-3 and TRBJ1-1; D gene unclear. V was pared by 0 bases and J by 0 bases, with 2 bases between. Germline V gene sequence: CDR1 ENHRY, CDR2 SYGVKD. This CDR3 is 13 amino acids long. CDR3 in DNA: TGTGCCATCAGTGAGTCGTTGAACACTGAAGCTTTCTTT. Encoded protein: CAISESLNTEAFF.

This sequence joins TRBV3-1 (or the pseudogene TRBV3-2) and TRBJ2-3; either TRBD1 or TRBD2 may fit D (5 bases each). The V and J ends lost 5 bases and 2 bases respectively, with 23 bases between them. Germline V gene sequence: CDR1 LGHDT, CDR2 YNNKEL (reference sequence). The CDR3 sequence is 18 residues long. The CDR3 DNA follows: TGTGCCAGCAGCAAATTAACCGGGACCAAGAGCCCCACAGATACGCAGTATTTT. Translated, it gives CASSKLTGTKSPTDTQYF.

The genes are TRBV28 and TRBJ2-7, with D perhaps TRBD1 or TRBD2 (5 bases each). The CDR3 has 12 residues. Germline CDR1 reads MDHEN; CDR2 reads SYDVKM. Trimming removed 8 bases from V and 3 bases from J, with 11 bases in between. The CDR3 sequence: CASSGAIYEQYF. In nucleotides, the CDR3 is TGTGCCAGCTCCGGGGCTATCTACGAGCAGTACTTC. The full variable domain, in which reference TRBV28 and TRBJ2-7 provide the parts outside the CDR3, is DVKVTQSSRYLVKRTGEKVFLECVQDMDHENMFWYRQDPGLGLRLIYFSYDVKMKEKGDIPEGYSVSREKKERFSLILESASTNQTSMYLCASSGAIYEQYFGPGTRLTVT.

The chain is built from TRBV6-2 or TRBV6-3 and TRBJ1-1, with D hard to call. The V gene's germline CDR1 is MNHEY and CDR2 SVGEGT. V was clipped by 4 bases and J by 10 bases, with 19 bases between them. The length of the CDR3 is 14 residues. The CDR3 region is CASSSTNSPGRAFF. CDR3 bases: TGTGCCAGCAGTTCCACGAACAGCCCCGGACGAGCTTTCTTT.

V is TRBV28 and J is TRBJ1-5, with D maybe TRBD1 (5 bases). The V end was cut by 8 bases, the J end by 9 bases, with 29 bases between. Germline lookup yields CDR1 MDHEN and CDR2 SYDVKM. CDR3 length equals 17 residues. In nucleotides, the CDR3 is TGTGCCAGCGTCTCCATGGACCGGGGGTCTTCGCTTCGGCCCCAGCATTTT. Translated: CASVSMDRGSSLRPQHF.

The chain recombines TRBV3-1 (or the pseudogene TRBV3-2) with TRBJ2-1; 10 nucleotides match TRBD2. The CDR3 contains 16 residues. J was trimmed by 6 bases and V by 3 bases; bases with no gene match: 8. Germline-derived CDR1 and CDR2 are LGHDT and YNNKEL (reference sequence). Here the CDR3 DNA reads TGTGCCAGCAGCCAGGGAGCGGGGGGGCAAACCAATGAGCAGTTCTTC. Protein sequence: CASSQGAGGQTNEQFF.

The gene calls are TRBV7-2 and TRBJ2-1; possible D gene TRBD2, 6 bases. The V gene's germline CDR1 is SGHTA and CDR2 FQGNSA. This CDR3 has 15 amino acids. V was pared by 1 base and J by 2 bases, with 9 bases between. CDR3 region: CASSLDSGPYNEQFF. The CDR3 nucleotides read TGTGCCAGCAGCTTAGATAGCGGCCCCTACAATGAGCAGTTCTTC.

The chain is built from TRBV4-3 and TRBJ1-1; D gene ambiguous. CDR1 and CDR2 (germline): LGHNA, YSLEER. The CDR3 has 14 amino acids. V lost 0 bases and J lost 1, with 6 bases in between. This CDR3 is CASSQDTGNTEAFF. DNA of the CDR3: TGCGCCAGCAGCCAAGATACTGGGAACACTGAAGCTTTCTTT.

The rearrangement uses TRBV12-3 or TRBV12-4 and TRBJ2-7; D is undetermined. Trimming shortened V by 2 bases and J by 5 bases, and 7 bases separated the two germline ends. The CDR3 loop spans 12 amino acids. The CDR3 here is CASSLSSNEQYF. The DNA for the CDR3 is TGTGCCAGCAGTTTATCGTCCAACGAGCAGTACTTC.

The chain carries TRBV18 and TRBJ1-5; D possibly corresponds to TRBD1 (5 bases). Trimming took off 3 bases at V and 8 bases at J, with 11 bases between the two ends. The length of the CDR3 is 13 residues. The V gene's germline CDR1 is KGHSH and CDR2 LQKENI. CDR3 DNA sequence: TGTGCCAGCTCACCGGGCAGGGTAGAGCCCCAGCATTTT. It is translated as CASSPGRVEPQHF.

The chain recombines TRBV7-2 with TRBJ1-2; TRBD1 matches 8 bases. This CDR3 is built from 17 residues. The germline V gene encodes CDR1 SGHTA and CDR2 FQGNSA. J was trimmed by 3 bases and V by 5 bases; bases with no gene match: 14. The CDR3 sequence: CASSPNPGQDLYYGYTF. CDR3 nucleotide sequence: TGTGCCAGCAGCCCAAATCCGGGACAGGATCTATACTATGGCTACACCTTC.

The J gene is TRBJ2-7, the V gene TRBV7-2; 7 nucleotides line up with TRBD1. The length of the CDR3 is 14 residues. The germline V gene encodes CDR1 SGHTA and CDR2 FQGNSA. The V and J ends lost 8 bases and 0 bases, in that order; junction bases with no gene match: 7. The CDR3 here is CASVQDRYSYEQYF. In DNA form, the CDR3 reads TGTGCCAGCGTACAGGACAGGTACTCCTACGAGCAGTACTTC.

The J gene is TRBJ2-1, the V gene TRBV14, with TRBD2 as a possible D gene (5 bases). From germline, CDR1 is SGHDN and CDR2 FVKESK. This CDR3 contains 15 residues. The ends were cut back, 5 bases at V and 0 bases at J, with 11 bases in the middle. The CDR3 protein is CASSAPGSSYNEQFF. As DNA, the CDR3 is TGTGCCAGCAGCGCCCCGGGAAGCTCCTACAATGAGCAGTTCTTC.

This sequence joins TRBV28 and TRBJ1-2; 7 bases align to TRBD1. After removal of 5 bases from V and 7 bases from J, the junction contained 10 bases not matched to a gene. There are 14 residues in the CDR3. CDR1 is MDHEN and CDR2 is SYDVKM in the germline V gene. CDR3 in DNA: TGTGCCAGCAGTCCCCGGACAGGCAACGGTGGCTACACCTTC. Its protein product is CASSPRTGNGGYTF.

This clone has more than one count but fewer than ten. The rearrangement joins TRBV19 to TRBJ1-6, with D uncertain. The V end was cut by 4 bases, the J end by 0 bases, with 10 bases between. The germline V gene encodes CDR1 LNHDA and CDR2 SQIVND (reference sequence). CDR3 length: 16 residues. The chain's CDR3 is CASSSQRSSYNSPLHF. The CDR3 region has the DNA TGTGCCAGTAGTAGTCAGCGGAGCTCCTATAATTCACCCCTCCACTTT.

DNA of the CDR3: TGTGCCAGCAGCCGAGGGACAGGGGGGAATGAAAAACTGTTTTTT. Its translation: CASSRGTGGNEKLFF. The chain combines TRBV7-8 with TRBJ1-4; TRBD1 matches 11 bases. With 5 bases clipped from V and 5 bases from J, the junction kept 4 bases outside the gene matches. Germline loops: CDR1 SGHVS, CDR2 FQNEAQ. The CDR3 is 15 amino acids.

The V call is TRBV7-3, the J call TRBJ2-6, with D uncertain. Trimming took 0 bases from V and 0 from J, leaving 3 bases between them. The CDR3 sequence is 15 residues long. The germline CDR1 and CDR2 sequences are SGHTA and FQGTGA. The CDR3 DNA follows: TGTGCCAGCAGCTTAACTCGCTCTGGGGCCAACGTCCTGACTTTC. It encodes CASSLTRSGANVLTF.

The CDR3 is CASSQENTVTGGIYGYTF. CDR3 nucleotides: TGTGCCAGCAGCCAAGAAAACACCGTGACGGGAGGGATCTATGGCTACACCTTC. The rearrangement links TRBV4-2 to TRBJ1-2; no clear D gene. Trimming took off 0 bases at V and 4 bases at J, with 21 bases between the two ends. The length of the CDR3 is 18 residues. CDR1 LGHNA and CDR2 YNFKEQ come from the germline V gene.

This chain connects TRBV7-2 to TRBJ2-4; no clear D gene. This CDR3 region has 14 residues. Germline V gene data show CDR1 as SGHTA and CDR2 as FQGNSA. Trimming shortened V by 5 bases and J by 5 bases, and 13 bases separated the two germline ends. The CDR3: CASSLRVSQNIQYF. The CDR3 coding sequence is TGTGCCAGCAGCCTACGAGTTAGCCAAAACATTCAGTACTTC.

V gene TRBV25-1 combines with J gene TRBJ2-3; D unclear. The CDR3 runs 15 residues. Germline lookup yields CDR1 MGHDK and CDR2 SYGVNS. Trimming shortened V by 1 base and J by 7 bases, and 15 bases separated the two germline ends. CDR3 protein: CASSESSNSAHTQYF. DNA of the CDR3: TGTGCCAGCAGTGAATCTAGTAACAGTGCCCATACGCAGTATTTT.

The chain has TRBV7-2 and TRBJ1-5; D is perhaps TRBD1 (5 bases). The CDR3 loop spans 14 amino acids. Germline CDR1 and CDR2: SGHTA and FQGNSA. Trimming removed 6 bases from V and 2 bases from J, with 11 bases in between. The CDR3 is CASRDQGGNQPQHF. The CDR3 nucleotides are TGTGCCAGCAGGGATCAGGGAGGCAATCAGCCCCAGCATTTT.

This sequence joins TRBV4-1 and TRBJ1-3; no definite D call. The CDR3 covers 15 residues. V was trimmed by 0 bases and J by 2 bases, leaving 8 bases between them. Germline V lookup: CDR1 MGHRA, CDR2 YSYEKL. The CDR3 sequence: CASSQDLTAGNTIYF. DNA of the CDR3: TGCGCCAGCAGCCAAGATCTTACAGCTGGAAACACCATATATTTT.

The V call is TRBV14, the J call TRBJ1-2; no definite D call. This CDR3 has 13 residues. Germline CDR1 is SGHDN and CDR2 is FVKESK. With 0 bases removed from V and 8 bases from J, the gap between germline ends came to 10 bases. The CDR3 region is CASSQELGVGYTF. The CDR3, as DNA: TGTGCCAGCAGCCAAGAGCTTGGCGTGGGCTACACCTTC. Filled out from reference TRBV14 and TRBJ1-2, the complete variable domain reads EAGVTQFPSHSVIEKGQTVTLRCDPISGHDNLYWYRRVMGKEIKFLLHFVKESKQDESGMPNNRFLAERTGGTYSTLKVQPAELEDSGVYFCASSQELGVGYTFGSGTRLTVV.